This T cell receptor beta chain was captured by sequencing in a study of OX40 agonist ivuxolimab in advanced cancers. Germline V CDR1 and CDR2: MNHNS, SASEGT. The CDR3 runs to 15 residues. The germline V and J ends were trimmed by 6 bases and 2 bases, with 14 bases remaining between them. Profiling relied on immunoSEQ multiplex PCR, and the TCRdb table lists in-frame clones only, not all of them. The sample has 74,000 or so clones; approximately 84% are singletons. The material sequenced was CD4+ or CD8+ T cells sorted from blood, taken in a trial of the OX40 agonist ivuxolimab. The chain is built from TRBV6-1 and TRBJ1-5; D is unclear. The receptor comes from an adult with an advanced solid tumor such as melanoma, head and neck, liver or kidney cancer. The CDR3 DNA sequence: TGTGCCAGCAGCCTAACGTTGGATGGCAATCAGCCCCAGCATTTT. Amino acids: CASSLTLDGNQPQHF.